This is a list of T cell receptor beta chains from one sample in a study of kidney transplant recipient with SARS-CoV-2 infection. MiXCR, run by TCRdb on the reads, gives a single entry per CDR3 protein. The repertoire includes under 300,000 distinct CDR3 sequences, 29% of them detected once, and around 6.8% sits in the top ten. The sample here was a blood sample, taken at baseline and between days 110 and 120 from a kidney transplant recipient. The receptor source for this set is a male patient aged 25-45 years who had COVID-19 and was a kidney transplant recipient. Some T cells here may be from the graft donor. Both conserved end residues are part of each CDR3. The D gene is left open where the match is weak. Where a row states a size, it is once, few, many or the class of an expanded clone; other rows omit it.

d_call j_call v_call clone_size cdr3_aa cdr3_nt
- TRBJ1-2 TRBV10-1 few CASSFSQRSRKTYGYTF TGCGCCAGCAGTTTTTCTCAAAGATCGCGAAAGACCTATGGCTACACCTTC
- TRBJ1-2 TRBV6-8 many CASSHLQRSRKTYGYTF TGTGCCAGCAGTCACCTTCAACGCTCTAGAAAGACCTATGGCTACACCTTC
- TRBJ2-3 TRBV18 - CVSSPRQAGASTDTQYF TGTGTCAGCTCTCCGAGGCAAGCGGGTGCTAGCACAGATACGCAGTATTTT
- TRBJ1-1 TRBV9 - CASSESLNTEAFF TGTGCCAGCAGCGAAAGCCTGAACACTGAAGCTTTCTTT
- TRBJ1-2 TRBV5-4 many CASGQDVPGKTYGYTF TGTGCCAGCGGTCAAGACGTACCAGGAAAGACCTATGGCTACACCTTC
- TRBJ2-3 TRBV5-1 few CASSSQDTQYF TGCGCCAGCAGCTCCCAGGATACGCAGTATTTT
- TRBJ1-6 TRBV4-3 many CASSQDRSSYNSPLHF TGCGCCAGCAGCCAAGATCGTAGCTCCTATAATTCACCCCTCCACTTT
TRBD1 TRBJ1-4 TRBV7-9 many CASSSPQGGINEKLFF TGTGCCAGCAGCTCCCCACAGGGGGGTATTAATGAAAAACTGTTTTTT
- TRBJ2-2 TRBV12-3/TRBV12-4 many CASRTPGLGTGELFF TGTGCCAGCCGAACTCCCGGGTTGGGCACCGGGGAGCTGTTTTTT
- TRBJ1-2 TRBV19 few CASSRFRTNRKTYGYTF TGTGCCAGTAGTCGTTTCCGGACAAATCGAAAGACCTATGGCTACACCTTC
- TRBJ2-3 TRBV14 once CASSRLVGADTQYF TGTGCCAGCAGCCGACTAGTGGGGGCAGATACGCAGTATTTT
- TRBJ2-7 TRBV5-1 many CASKGGLRDEQYF TGCGCCAGCAAAGGGGGGCTCAGGGACGAGCAGTACTTC
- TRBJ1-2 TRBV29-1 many CSVGSLSHNYGYTF TGCAGCGTCGGCTCCCTGAGCCATAACTATGGCTACACCTTC
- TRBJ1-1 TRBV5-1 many CASSYKGEEAFF TGCGCCAGCAGCTACAAAGGGGAGGAAGCTTTCTTT
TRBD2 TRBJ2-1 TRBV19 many CASSLSEAGAYNEQFF TGTGCCAGTAGTCTCTCGGAAGCGGGAGCTTACAATGAGCAGTTCTTC
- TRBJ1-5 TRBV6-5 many CASSYSRNSNQPQHF TGTGCCAGCAGTTACTCTCGCAATAGCAATCAGCCCCAGCATTTT
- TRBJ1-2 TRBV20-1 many CSARGLLFRKTYGYTF TGCAGTGCTCGCGGCCTGCTGTTTCGAAAGACCTATGGCTACACCTTC
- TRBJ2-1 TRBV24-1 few CATSETNNEQFF TGTGCCACCAGTGAGACCAACAATGAGCAGTTCTTC
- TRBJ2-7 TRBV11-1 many CASSPNRDSYEQYF TGTGCCAGCAGCCCTAACAGGGATAGCTACGAGCAGTACTTC
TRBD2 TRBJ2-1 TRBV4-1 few CASSQDGTSGSLYNEQFF TGCGCCAGCAGCCAAGATGGGACTAGCGGGAGTCTTTACAATGAGCAGTTCTTC
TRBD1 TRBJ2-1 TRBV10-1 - CASSASVKGTGCNEQFF TGCGCCAGCAGTGCATCAGTTAAGGGGACAGGCTGCAATGAGCAGTTCTTC
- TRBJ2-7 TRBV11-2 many CASSPGRRTYEQYF TGTGCCAGCAGCCCGGGACGTCGAACCTACGAGCAGTACTTC
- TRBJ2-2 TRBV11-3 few CASSLDRQGSGELFF TGTGCCAGCAGCTTAGATCGTCAGGGATCCGGGGAGCTGTTTTTT
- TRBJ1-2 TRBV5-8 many CASTLSHPRKTYGYTF TGTGCCAGCACATTAAGTCATCCACGAAAGACCTATGGCTACACCTTC
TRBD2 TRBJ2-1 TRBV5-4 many CASSSSSGLAPYNEQFF TGTGCCAGCAGCTCATCATCCGGACTAGCGCCGTACAATGAGCAGTTCTTC
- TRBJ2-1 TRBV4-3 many CASSQRSGYEQFF TGCGCCAGCAGCCAGCGATCGGGCTATGAGCAGTTCTTC
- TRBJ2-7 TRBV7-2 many CASSPTGHFYEQYF TGTGCCAGCAGCCCCACGGGACACTTCTACGAGCAGTACTTC
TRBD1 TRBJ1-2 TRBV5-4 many CASSLVGRQGVDGYTF TGTGCCAGCAGCTTGGTTGGGAGACAGGGAGTCGATGGCTACACCTTC
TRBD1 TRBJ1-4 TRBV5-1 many CASSLGAGGGEKLFF TGCGCCAGCAGCTTGGGGGCAGGGGGCGGTGAAAAACTGTTTTTT
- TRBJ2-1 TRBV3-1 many CASSRGHPILRSSYNEQFF TGTGCCAGCAGCCGCGGACACCCTATTCTTCGGAGCTCCTACAATGAGCAGTTCTTC
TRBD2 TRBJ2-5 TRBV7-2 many CASSLATGAGVETQYF TGTGCCAGCAGCTTAGCGACGGGAGCGGGAGTGGAGACCCAGTACTTC
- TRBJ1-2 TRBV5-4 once CASSLGGGTDYGYTF TGTGCCAGCAGCTTGGGGGGGGGCACGGACTATGGCTACACCTTC
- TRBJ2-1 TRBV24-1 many CATSEGKAYNEQFF TGTGCCACCAGTGAGGGAAAGGCCTACAATGAGCAGTTCTTC
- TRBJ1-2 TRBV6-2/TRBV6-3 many CASSYPPGEDGYTF TGTGCCAGCAGTTACCCACCCGGGGAGGATGGCTACACCTTC
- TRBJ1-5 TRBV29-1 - CSRRDLYTDTQHF TGCAGTCGCCGGGACCTCTACACAGATACGCAGCATTTT
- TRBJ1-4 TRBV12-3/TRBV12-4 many CASSFSEKLFF TGTGCCAGCAGTTTTAGCGAAAAACTGTTTTTT
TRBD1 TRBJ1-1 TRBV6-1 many CASSEGQGREAFF TGTGCCAGCAGTGAGGGACAGGGCCGGGAGGCTTTCTTT
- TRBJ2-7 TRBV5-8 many CASSLARDEQYF TGTGCCAGCAGCTTGGCACGGGACGAGCAGTACTTC
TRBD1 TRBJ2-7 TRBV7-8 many CASSPGQGDLYEQYF TGTGCCAGCAGCCCTGGACAGGGTGACCTCTACGAGCAGTACTTC
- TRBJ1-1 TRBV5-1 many CASSLSSRVTEAFF TGCGCCAGCAGCTTGTCTTCAAGGGTTACTGAAGCTTTCTTT
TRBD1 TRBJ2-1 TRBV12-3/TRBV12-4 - CASSARFGTGGENEQFF TGTGCCAGCAGTGCCCGTTTCGGGACAGGGGGTGAAAATGAGCAGTTCTTC
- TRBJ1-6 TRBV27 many CASRQGFGSPLHF TGTGCCAGCAGGCAGGGGTTTGGTTCACCCCTCCACTTT
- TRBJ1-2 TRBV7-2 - CASSKGYRDGKTYGYTF TGTGCCAGCAGCAAGGGGTACAGAGACGGAAAGACCTATGGCTACACCTTC
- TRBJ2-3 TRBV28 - CASSRGGRNTQYF TGTGCCAGCAGCCGGGGAGGACGAAATACGCAGTATTTT
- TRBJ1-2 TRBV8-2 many CGSTTSDSRKTYGYTF TGTGGCAGTACTACTTCTGATAGCCGAAAGACCTATGGCTACACCTTC
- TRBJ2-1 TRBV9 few CASSVDPGHEQFF TGTGCCAGCAGCGTAGACCCGGGCCATGAGCAGTTCTTC
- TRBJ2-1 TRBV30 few CAWSGSVAYGEFF TGTGCCTGGAGTGGATCCGTGGCTTACGGGGAGTTCTTC
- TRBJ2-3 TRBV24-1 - CATSDGGTDTQYF TGTGCCACCAGTGACGGGGGCACAGATACGCAGTATTTT